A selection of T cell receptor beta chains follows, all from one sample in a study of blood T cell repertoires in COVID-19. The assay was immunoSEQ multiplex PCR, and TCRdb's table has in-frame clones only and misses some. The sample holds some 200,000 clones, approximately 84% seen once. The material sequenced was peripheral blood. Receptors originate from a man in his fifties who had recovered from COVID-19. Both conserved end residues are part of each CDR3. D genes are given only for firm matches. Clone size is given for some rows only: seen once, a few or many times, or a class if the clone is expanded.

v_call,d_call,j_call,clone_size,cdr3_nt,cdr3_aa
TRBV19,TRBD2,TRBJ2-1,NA,TGTGCCAGTAGTATCCTCGGAGCGGGAGAGGACAATGAGCAGTTCTTC,CASSILGAGEDNEQFF
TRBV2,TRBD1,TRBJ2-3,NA,TGTGCCAGCGACAGGGGAGGATTAGATACGCAGTATTTT,CASDRGGLDTQYF
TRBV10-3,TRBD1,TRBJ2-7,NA,TGTGCCATCAGGGAGACAGGGGTTACCTACGAGCAGTACTTC,CAIRETGVTYEQYF
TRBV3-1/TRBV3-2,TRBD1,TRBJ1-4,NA,TGTGCCAGCAGCTTCATCGGCGGACAGGGAGTTGCTAAACTGTTTTTT,CASSFIGGQGVAKLFF
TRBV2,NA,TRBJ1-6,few,TGTGCCAGCAGAGGCGGGGAATTCTATAATTCACCCCTCCACTTT,CASRGGEFYNSPLHF
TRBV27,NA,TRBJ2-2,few,TGTGCCAGCAGTTTAAACCCACTACTAAACACCGGGGAGCTGTTTTTT,CASSLNPLLNTGELFF
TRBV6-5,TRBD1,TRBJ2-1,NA,TGTGCCGGGGGGACAGGGTACAATGAGCAGTTCTTC,CAGGTGYNEQFF
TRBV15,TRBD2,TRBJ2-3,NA,TGTGCCACCAGCAGAGGAACTAGCGGGAGTATAAATACGCAGTATTTT,CATSRGTSGSINTQYF
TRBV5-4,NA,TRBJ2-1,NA,TGTGCCAGCAGCTTGGTTGGCGGGGCAAACAATGAGCAGTTCTTC,CASSLVGGANNEQFF
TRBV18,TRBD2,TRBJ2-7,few,TGTGCCAGCTCTCGGAGCGGGAGCTCCTACGAGCAGTACTTC,CASSRSGSSYEQYF
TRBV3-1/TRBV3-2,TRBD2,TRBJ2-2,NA,TGTGCCAGCAGCCTAGGTAGGGCGGGAGGAGCCGGGGAGCTGTTTTTT,CASSLGRAGGAGELFF
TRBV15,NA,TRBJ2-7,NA,TGTGCCACCAGCAGAGATCCTGGGAGGTACGAGCAGTACTTC,CATSRDPGRYEQYF
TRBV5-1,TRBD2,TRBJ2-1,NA,TGCGCCAGCAGCTTTTCTAGCGGGAGGGCCTACAATGAGCAGTTCTTC,CASSFSSGRAYNEQFF
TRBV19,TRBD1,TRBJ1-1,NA,TGTGCCAGTAATAATCCGGGGACAGGGGGGTCGGGGACTGAAGCTTTCTTT,CASNNPGTGGSGTEAFF
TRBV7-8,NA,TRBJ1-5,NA,TGTGCCAGCAGCTTAGGAGCAAATCAGCCCCAGCATTTT,CASSLGANQPQHF
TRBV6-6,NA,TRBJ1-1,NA,TGTGCCAGCAGCTTCGCGTTACGGGGGGGAGCTGAAGCTTTCTTT,CASSFALRGGAEAFF
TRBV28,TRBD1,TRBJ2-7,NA,TGTGCCAGCAGTTTACACGCCAGGGTCCTCGCCCGGACAGGGTACGAGCAGTACTTC,CASSLHARVLARTGYEQYF
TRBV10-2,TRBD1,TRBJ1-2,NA,TGCGCCAGCACCGACAGGACAGGGAAGGACTATGGCTACACCTTC,CASTDRTGKDYGYTF
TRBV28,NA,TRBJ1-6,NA,TGTGCCAGCAGTTTATATCGCCTATTGAACCGAGGCCCCTTTAATTCACCCCTCCACTTT,CASSLYRLLNRGPFNSPLHF
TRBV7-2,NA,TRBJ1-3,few,TGTGCCAGCAGCTTGGGGGGGGGAAGGCGAAGCTCTGGAAACACCATATATTTT,CASSLGGGRRSSGNTIYF
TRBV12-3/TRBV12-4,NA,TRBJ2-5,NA,TGTGCCAGCAGTTCCAGGGCCGGCGAGACCCAGTACTTC,CASSSRAGETQYF
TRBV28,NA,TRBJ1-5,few,TGTGCCAGCAGCCCCGCAGGCAGTTACAATCAGCCCCAGCATTTT,CASSPAGSYNQPQHF
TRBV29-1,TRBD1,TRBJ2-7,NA,TGCAGCGGCCGGACAGGGTACGAGCAGTACTTC,CSGRTGYEQYF
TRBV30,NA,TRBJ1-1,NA,TGTGCCTGGAGTGGGACAGCGAACACTGAAGCTTTCTTT,CAWSGTANTEAFF
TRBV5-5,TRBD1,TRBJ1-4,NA,TGTGCCAGCAGTTCCGGACAGGGGGCTAGGGAAAAACTGTTTTTT,CASSSGQGAREKLFF
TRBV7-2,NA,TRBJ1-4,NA,TGTGCCAGCAGCTTGATGCAGGGGTATAATGAAAAACTGTTTTTT,CASSLMQGYNEKLFF
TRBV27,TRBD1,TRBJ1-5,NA,TGTGCCAGCAGTCCGAAGACAGGGGGCGACTACAGTGTGGGTCAGCCCCAGCATTTT,CASSPKTGGDYSVGQPQHF
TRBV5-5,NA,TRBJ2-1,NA,TGTGCCAGCAGCTTGTCATACAATGAGCAGTTCTTC,CASSLSYNEQFF
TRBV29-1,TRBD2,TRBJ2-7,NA,TGCAGCGTTGGGGAGGGTAGGGTTGAGCAGTACTTC,CSVGEGRVEQYF
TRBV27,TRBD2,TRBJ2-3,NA,TGTGCCAGCAGGGGGGGGGTACTAGCGGGAGGAACAGATACGCAGTATTTT,CASRGGVLAGGTDTQYF
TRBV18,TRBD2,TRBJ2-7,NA,TGTGCCAGCTCACCACTGGCGGGAGCTGGCGAGCAGTACTTC,CASSPLAGAGEQYF
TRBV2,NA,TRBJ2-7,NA,TGTGCCAGCAGTGTCCTTAGTGGGCAGGGCCACTACGAGCAGTACTTC,CASSVLSGQGHYEQYF
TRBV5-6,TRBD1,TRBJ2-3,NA,TGTGCCAGCAGCTATTACCGGGACAGTAGCACAGATACGCAGTATTTT,CASSYYRDSSTDTQYF
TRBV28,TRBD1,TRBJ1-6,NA,TGTGCCAGCACCTCCGGGACAGTGAATTCACCCCTCCACTTT,CASTSGTVNSPLHF